These 22 T cell receptor beta chains were all obtained from the same sample, sequenced in a study of T cell changes during pregnancy in multiple sclerosis. Assay: immunoSEQ multiplex PCR; the TCRdb copy retains only in-frame clones and omits some. The table includes roughly 39,000 clones, approximately 91% detected once. The sample here was CD8+ T cells from peripheral blood mononuclear cells, taken after pregnancy. The receptor set was obtained from a female donor with multiple sclerosis, enrolled in a pregnancy study.

This clone has a handful of counts. The chain carries TRBV7-3 and TRBJ1-5; D call uncertain. This CDR3 region has 15 residues. Germline values: CDR1 SGHTA, CDR2 FQGTGA. Trimming pared 4 bases from V and 3 bases from J, leaving 13 bases between. CDR3 amino acids: CASSSPHNDNQPQHF. The CDR3 nucleotides read TGTGCCAGCAGCTCTCCGCACAACGACAATCAGCCCCAGCATTTT.

The chain has TRBV9 and TRBJ1-2; a weak D match, TRBD1 (6 bases). The V gene's germline CDR1 is SGDLS and CDR2 YYNGEE. V was trimmed by 3 bases and J by 1 base, leaving 13 bases between them. The CDR3 is 15 amino acids. As DNA, the CDR3 is TGTGCCAGCAGCGGCTACAGGGACCTTAACTATGGCTACACCTTC. This translates into CASSGYRDLNYGYTF.

In its sample, this clone was seen a few times. V is TRBV10-3 and J is TRBJ1-5; no reliable D call. Germline CDR1 and CDR2: ENHRY and SYGVKD. There are 13 residues in the CDR3. V gave up 0 bases and J gave up 3 bases, with 3 bases separating them. CDR3 sequence reads: CAISESHNQPQHF. CDR3 DNA: TGTGCCATCAGTGAGTCCCACAATCAGCCCCAGCATTTT.

J is TRBJ2-3 and V is TRBV27, with TRBD1 as a possible D gene (6 bases). CDR3 length: 14 residues. V lost 2 bases, J lost 3 bases, and 9 bases lay in between. Germline V gene sequence: CDR1 MNHEY, CDR2 SMNVEV (reference sequence). The CDR3 DNA reads TGTGCCAGCAGTTTACGCCAGGGGACAGATACGCAGTATTTT. It encodes CASSLRQGTDTQYF.

The CDR3 coding sequence is TGTGCCTGGAGTGTACCAGGCAGGGACTATGGCTACACCTTC. This codes for CAWSVPGRDYGYTF. The genes are TRBV30 and TRBJ1-2; D is possibly TRBD1 (5 bases). Deletions cut 0 bases from V and 3 bases from J, with 11 bases between. Germline CDR1 reads GTSNPN; CDR2 reads SVGIG (reference sequence). There are 14 residues in the CDR3. The full variable domain, its missing parts supplied by reference TRBV30 and TRBJ1-2, is SQTIHQWPATLVQPVGSPLSLECTVEGTSNPNLYWYRQAAGRGLQLLFYSVGIGQISSEVPQNLSASRPQDRQFILSSKKLLLSDSGFYLCAWSVPGRDYGYTFGSGTRLTVV.

This chain uses TRBV20-1 with TRBJ2-7; D unclear. The germline V gene has CDR1 DFQATT and CDR2 SNEGSKA (reference sequence). The CDR3 length is 11 residues. The germline V and J ends were trimmed by 1 base and 4 bases, with 5 bases remaining between them. The CDR3 spells CSARAQYEQYF. The DNA of the CDR3 is TGCAGTGCTAGAGCACAGTACGAGCAGTACTTC.

This clone is a singleton in its sample. This chain links TRBV6-4 with TRBJ1-5, with a possible D match to TRBD1 (6 bases). Between the trimmed V and J ends, which lost 3 bases and 3 bases, there was a span of 6 bases. CDR1 is MRHNA, CDR2 SNTAGT, per germline. The CDR3 sequence is 13 residues long. The CDR3 nucleotides are TGTGCCAGCAGTGAGGGGGCCAATCAGCCCCAGCATTTT. Protein: CASSEGANQPQHF.

The J gene is TRBJ2-1, the V gene TRBV28, with 7 bases that match TRBD1. Per germline, CDR1 MDHEN and CDR2 SYDVKM. The length of the CDR3 is 14 residues. V lost 6 bases and J lost 3; bases outside the gene matches: 5. CDR3 loop: CASSPDRVYNEQFF. DNA for the CDR3: TGTGCCAGCAGCCCCGACAGGGTCTACAATGAGCAGTTCTTC.

The chain recombines TRBV2 with TRBJ1-1; 8 bases are shared with TRBD1. The CDR3 contains 15 residues. J gave up 10 bases and V 2 bases, and 12 bases lay outside the gene matches. Per germline, CDR1 SNHLY and CDR2 FYNNEI. Here the CDR3 DNA reads TGTGCCAGCAGTGAAAAAACAGGGGGTGGCTTAGGAGCTTTCTTT. Its translation is CASSEKTGGGLGAFF.

Concerning this clone itself: Relative to the germline gene, one junction end is altered; a read error may explain this. The chain has TRBV5-4 and TRBJ2-4, with D hard to call. CDR3 size: 16 residues. Looked up from germline, CDR1 is SGHNT and CDR2 is YYREEE (reference sequence). CDR3 bases: TGTGCCAGCAGCCCGGATCCTAGGCCCGCCAGAAACATTCAGTACTTC. This gives the protein CASSPDPRPARNIQYF.

This chain links TRBV9 with TRBJ2-1; 15 bases fit TRBD2. The CDR3 is made up of 21 amino acids. The junction had 13 bases not matched to a gene; V was cut back by 3 bases and J by 0 bases. The germline CDR1 and CDR2 sequences are SGDLS and YYNGEE. The CDR3 spells CASSEPTGLAGGLSSYNEQFF. The CDR3 nucleotides are TGTGCCAGCAGCGAACCAACGGGACTAGCGGGGGGCCTGAGCTCCTACAATGAGCAGTTCTTC.

V and J are TRBV27 and TRBJ2-1; D possibly corresponds to TRBD2 (5 bases). The CDR3 is 14 amino acids. Germline V gene sequence: CDR1 MNHEY, CDR2 SMNVEV (reference sequence). V lost 9 bases and J lost 7, with 19 bases in between. CDR3 in amino acids: CASRLAPSWNEQFF. CDR3 sequence (DNA): TGTGCCAGTCGGCTAGCCCCCTCCTGGAATGAGCAGTTCTTC.

The chain employs TRBV13 and TRBJ2-1; D remains ambiguous. This CDR3 region has 12 residues. Trimming stripped 5 bases from V and 10 bases from J, with 12 bases between. Germline assignment: CDR1 PRHDT and CDR2 FYEKMQ (reference sequence). The CDR3 here is CASSRVQREQFF. The CDR3 DNA reads TGTGCCAGCAGCCGCGTCCAGAGGGAGCAGTTCTTC.

The chain has TRBV9 and TRBJ1-4; D gene uncertain. There are 15 residues in the CDR3. Germline values: CDR1 SGDLS, CDR2 YYNGEE. Between the trimmed V and J ends, which lost 4 bases and 0 bases, there was a span of 10 bases. CDR3 in amino acids: CASSPWAATNEKLFF. Here the CDR3 DNA reads TGTGCCAGCAGCCCTTGGGCAGCAACTAATGAAAAACTGTTTTTT.

V gene TRBV28 combines with J gene TRBJ2-7, with 12 nucleotides matching TRBD2. The V gene's germline CDR1 is MDHEN and CDR2 SYDVKM. The CDR3 consists of 14 residues. V dropped 5 bases and J dropped 3; count of bases not matched to a gene: 2. In DNA form, the CDR3 reads TGTGCCAGCAGTAAACTAGCGGGAGGCTACGAGCAGTACTTC. It is translated as CASSKLAGGYEQYF.

The chain carries TRBV7-9 and TRBJ2-7, with D uncertain. The CDR3 runs 12 residues. Germline values: CDR1 SEHNR, CDR2 FQNEAQ (reference sequence). V was pared by 1 base and J by 6 bases, with 7 bases between. The CDR3 sequence is CASSLGDGEQYF. In nucleotides, the CDR3 is TGTGCCAGCAGCTTAGGAGATGGCGAGCAGTACTTC.

This chain links TRBV6-1 with TRBJ2-3, with 11 bases identical to TRBD2. Per germline, CDR1 MNHNS and CDR2 SASEGT. The CDR3 totals 16 residues. V lost 0 bases and J lost 4; bases outside the gene matches: 3. CDR3 amino acids: CASSEASGGGADTQYF. The CDR3 bases are TGTGCCAGCAGTGAAGCTAGCGGGGGGGGAGCAGATACGCAGTATTTT.

Only one count was recorded for this clone. V and J are TRBV7-9 and TRBJ2-7; 8 bases match TRBD2. V lost 1 base to trimming and J lost 3 bases; unmatched junction nucleotides: 8. The CDR3 extends over 16 amino acids. Germline CDR1 is SEHNR and CDR2 is FQNEAQ (reference sequence). The CDR3 sequence: CASSLEGGGPRYEQYF. CDR3 in DNA: TGTGCCAGCAGCTTAGAGGGCGGGGGGCCCCGCTACGAGCAGTACTTC.

The rearrangement links TRBV18 to TRBJ2-3; 9 positions match TRBD2. The CDR3 covers 17 residues. Germline assignment: CDR1 KGHSH and CDR2 LQKENI. V lost 2 bases, J lost 6 bases, and 12 bases stayed unmatched. The CDR3 DNA reads as TGTGCCAGCTCACCAGGACGTGGGCGGGAGGGGTCCGATACGCAGTATTTT. Its translation: CASSPGRGREGSDTQYF.

The CDR3 DNA reads as TGTGCCATCAGTGAGTCGGGGCAGCTGAACACTGAAGCTTTCTTT. It translates to CAISESGQLNTEAFF. The chain is built from TRBV10-3 and TRBJ1-1; possible D gene TRBD1, 5 bases. Between the trimmed V and J ends, which lost 0 bases and 0 bases, there was a span of 8 bases. The CDR3 consists of 15 residues. Germline CDR1 is ENHRY and CDR2 is SYGVKD.

This chain joins TRBV27 and TRBJ2-3, with 8 bases lining up with TRBD1. The CDR3 length is 16 residues. V shed 4 bases and J 2 bases; nucleotides not matched to a gene: 8. The V gene's germline CDR1 is MNHEY and CDR2 SMNVEV (reference sequence). CDR3 region: CASSSTGTGVTDTQYF. CDR3 nucleotide sequence: TGTGCCAGCAGTTCAACCGGGACAGGAGTCACAGATACGCAGTATTTT.

The chain employs TRBV27 and TRBJ1-2; D unresolved. Between the trimmed V and J ends, which lost 3 bases and 5 bases, there was a span of 10 bases. Per germline, CDR1 MNHEY and CDR2 SMNVEV (reference sequence). This CDR3 has 13 amino acids. CDR3 sequence (DNA): TGTGCCAGCAGTTTTCAGGCAGATTATGGCTACACCTTC. Its translation is CASSFQADYGYTF.